The clone carrying this T cell receptor (beta chain) was recorded many times. Its antigen is not known. TCRdb fed the 5' RACE reads into MiXCR, producing one record per CDR3 protein. This sample carries tens of thousands of distinct CDR3 sequences, 3.8% of them seen once, and the ten largest clones take roughly 2%. The sample originates from a study of neurological immune-mediated disorders. Study at large: For the 35 or so multiple sclerosis patients, the disease was relapsing-remitting in some 31 and secondary progressive in 3.

Points from the study as a whole: None of the CDR3 amino acid sequences found in expanded clones was shared across subjects. This suggests that the TCR-beta repertoires were private in all groups. HTLV-1-associated myelopathy had the most TCR clonal expansion, while multiple sclerosis had the least, a level that fell below healthy controls.

The junction had 5 bases not matched to a gene; V was cut back by 1 base and J by 6 bases. Germline CDR1 SEHNR, CDR2 FQNEAQ (reference sequence). CDR3 length equals 14 residues. The chain links TRBV7-9 to TRBJ1-1, with 7 bases matching TRBD1. The receptor comes from a man aged 25 to 40 with multiple sclerosis. The sample consisted of PBMCs. The CDR3 sequence is CASSLDLGGSEAFF. CDR3 sequence (DNA): TGTGCCAGCAGCTTAGATCTAGGGGGCTCTGAAGCTTTCTTT.